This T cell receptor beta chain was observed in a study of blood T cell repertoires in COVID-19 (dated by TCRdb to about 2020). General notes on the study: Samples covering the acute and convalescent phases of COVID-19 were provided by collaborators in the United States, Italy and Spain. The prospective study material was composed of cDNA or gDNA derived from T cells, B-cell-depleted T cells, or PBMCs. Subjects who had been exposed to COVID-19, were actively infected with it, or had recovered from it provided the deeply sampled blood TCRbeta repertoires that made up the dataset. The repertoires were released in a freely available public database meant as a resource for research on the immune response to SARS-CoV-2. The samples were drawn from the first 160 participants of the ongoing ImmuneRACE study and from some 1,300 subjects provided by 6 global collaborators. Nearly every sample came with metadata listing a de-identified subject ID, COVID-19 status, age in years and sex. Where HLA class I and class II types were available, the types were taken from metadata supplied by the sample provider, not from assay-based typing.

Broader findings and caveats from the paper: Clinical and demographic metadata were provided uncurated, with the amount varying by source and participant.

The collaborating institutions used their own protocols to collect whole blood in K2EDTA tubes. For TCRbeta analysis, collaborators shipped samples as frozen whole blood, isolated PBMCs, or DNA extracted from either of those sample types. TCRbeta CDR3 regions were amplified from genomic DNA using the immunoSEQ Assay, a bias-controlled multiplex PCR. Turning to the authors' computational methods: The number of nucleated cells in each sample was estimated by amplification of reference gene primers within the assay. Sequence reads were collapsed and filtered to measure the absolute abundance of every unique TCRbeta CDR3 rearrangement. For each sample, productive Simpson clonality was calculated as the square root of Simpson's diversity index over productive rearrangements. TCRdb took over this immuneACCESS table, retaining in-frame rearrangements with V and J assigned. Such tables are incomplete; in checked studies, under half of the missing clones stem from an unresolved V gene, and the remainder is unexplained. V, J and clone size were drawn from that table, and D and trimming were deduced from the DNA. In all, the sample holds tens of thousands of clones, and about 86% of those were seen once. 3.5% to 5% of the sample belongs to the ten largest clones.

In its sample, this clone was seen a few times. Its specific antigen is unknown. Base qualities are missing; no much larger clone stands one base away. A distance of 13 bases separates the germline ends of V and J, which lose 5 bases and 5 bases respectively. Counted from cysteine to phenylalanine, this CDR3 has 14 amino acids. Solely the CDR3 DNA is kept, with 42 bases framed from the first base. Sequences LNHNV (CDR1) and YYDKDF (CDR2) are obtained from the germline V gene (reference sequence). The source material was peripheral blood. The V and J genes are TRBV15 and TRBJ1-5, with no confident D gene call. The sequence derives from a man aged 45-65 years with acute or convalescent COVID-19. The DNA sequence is TGTGCCACCAGCGAACGGACGGAGGATCAGCCCCAGCATTTT. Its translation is CATSERTEDQPQHF.